Below are 5 T cell receptor beta chains sequenced from a single sample in a study of CD8+ T cells in alopecia areata. Isolated RNA was reverse transcribed into cDNA used as the sequencing template. The repertoire was sequenced with immunoSEQ multiplex PCR; TCRdb's copy has only in-frame clones and lacks some. The sample gives around 300,000 clones, around 64% of which show up once; about 0.9% is in the top ten. Treatment given: oral pan-JAK inhibitor, 5-10 mg twice daily. Material: CD4+ T cells sorted from blood, obtained around week 54, from a patient treated with tofacitinib. These receptors came from a human donor with alopecia areata.

The rearrangement links TRBV10-3 to TRBJ1-5, with TRBD1 as a possible D gene (6 bases). The germline gives CDR1 ENHRY, CDR2 SYGVKD. The V end was cut by 0 bases, the J end by 6 bases, with 15 bases between. The CDR3 runs 16 residues. CDR3 sequence reads: CAISESRGGAGQPQHF. CDR3 nucleotides: TGTGCCATCAGTGAGTCGAGAGGGGGGGCTGGTCAGCCCCAGCATTTT.

J is TRBJ2-3 and V is TRBV29-1; 9 bases align to TRBD2. CDR3 length: 17 amino acids. Trimming removed 6 bases from V and 0 bases from J; junction bases left unmatched: 13. Germline loops: CDR1 SQVTM, CDR2 ANQGSEA. The CDR3 region has the DNA TGCAGCGTCCGGCGGGGCGGGGGGGCCCTAAGCACAGATACGCAGTATTTT. Protein: CSVRRGGGALSTDTQYF.

The chain couples TRBV29-1 to TRBJ1-1, with TRBD1 as a possible D gene (6 bases). The CDR3 runs to 14 residues. Deletions cut 4 bases from V and 11 bases from J, with 23 bases between. Germline CDR1 and CDR2: SQVTM and ANQGSEA. CDR3 sequence: CSVVPGDRLIDAFF. CDR3 sequence (DNA): TGCAGCGTTGTTCCGGGAGACAGGCTGATTGACGCTTTCTTT. The complete variable domain, with remaining parts taken from reference TRBV29-1 and TRBJ1-1, reads SAVISQKPSRDICQRGTSLTIQCQVDSQVTMMFWYRQQPGQSLTLIATANQGSEATYESGFVIDKFPISRPNLTFSTLTVSNMSPEDSSIYLCSVVPGDRLIDAFFGQGTRLTVV.

The V gene is TRBV5-4, the J gene TRBJ2-7; D ambiguous. Germline V gene data show CDR1 as SGHNT and CDR2 as YYREEE (reference sequence). The ends were cut back, 4 bases at V and 6 bases at J, with 26 bases in the middle. This CDR3 is 17 amino acids long. The chain's CDR3 is CASSHAATELLRSEQYF. Written as DNA, the CDR3 is TGTGCCAGCAGCCACGCAGCTACTGAATTACTTCGCAGCGAGCAGTACTTC.

The chain combines TRBV30 with TRBJ2-7; TRBD1 aligns across 8 bases. The germline CDR1 and CDR2 sequences are GTSNPN and SVGIG (reference sequence). Germline trimming cut 2 bases from V and 0 bases from J; bases unmatched to any gene: 6. The CDR3 has 15 residues. CDR3 residues: CAWSIGTGGSYEQYF. The CDR3 coding sequence is TGTGCCTGGAGTATAGGGACAGGTGGCTCCTACGAGCAGTACTTC. Together with reference TRBV30 and TRBJ2-7, the CDR3 gives the full variable domain: SQTIHQWPATLVQPVGSPLSLECTVEGTSNPNLYWYRQAAGRGLQLLFYSVGIGQISSEVPQNLSASRPQDRQFILSSKKLLLSDSGFYLCAWSIGTGGSYEQYFGPGTRLTVT.